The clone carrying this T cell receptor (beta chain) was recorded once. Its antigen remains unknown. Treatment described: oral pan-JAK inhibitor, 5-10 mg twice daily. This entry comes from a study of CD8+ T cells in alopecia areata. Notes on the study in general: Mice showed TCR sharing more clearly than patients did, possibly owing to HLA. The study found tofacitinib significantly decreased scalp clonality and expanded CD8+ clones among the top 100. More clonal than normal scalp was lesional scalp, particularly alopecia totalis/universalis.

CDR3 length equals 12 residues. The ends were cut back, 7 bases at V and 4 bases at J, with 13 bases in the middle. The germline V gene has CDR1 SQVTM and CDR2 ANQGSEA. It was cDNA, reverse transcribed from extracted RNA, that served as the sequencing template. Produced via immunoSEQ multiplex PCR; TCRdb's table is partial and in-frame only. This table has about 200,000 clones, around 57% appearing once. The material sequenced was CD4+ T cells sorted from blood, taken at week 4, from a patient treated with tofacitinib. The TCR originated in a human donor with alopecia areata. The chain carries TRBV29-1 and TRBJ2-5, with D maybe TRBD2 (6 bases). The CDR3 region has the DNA TGCAGCGCAAGGACTACGAGAGAGACCCAGTACTTC. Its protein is CSARTTRETQYF.